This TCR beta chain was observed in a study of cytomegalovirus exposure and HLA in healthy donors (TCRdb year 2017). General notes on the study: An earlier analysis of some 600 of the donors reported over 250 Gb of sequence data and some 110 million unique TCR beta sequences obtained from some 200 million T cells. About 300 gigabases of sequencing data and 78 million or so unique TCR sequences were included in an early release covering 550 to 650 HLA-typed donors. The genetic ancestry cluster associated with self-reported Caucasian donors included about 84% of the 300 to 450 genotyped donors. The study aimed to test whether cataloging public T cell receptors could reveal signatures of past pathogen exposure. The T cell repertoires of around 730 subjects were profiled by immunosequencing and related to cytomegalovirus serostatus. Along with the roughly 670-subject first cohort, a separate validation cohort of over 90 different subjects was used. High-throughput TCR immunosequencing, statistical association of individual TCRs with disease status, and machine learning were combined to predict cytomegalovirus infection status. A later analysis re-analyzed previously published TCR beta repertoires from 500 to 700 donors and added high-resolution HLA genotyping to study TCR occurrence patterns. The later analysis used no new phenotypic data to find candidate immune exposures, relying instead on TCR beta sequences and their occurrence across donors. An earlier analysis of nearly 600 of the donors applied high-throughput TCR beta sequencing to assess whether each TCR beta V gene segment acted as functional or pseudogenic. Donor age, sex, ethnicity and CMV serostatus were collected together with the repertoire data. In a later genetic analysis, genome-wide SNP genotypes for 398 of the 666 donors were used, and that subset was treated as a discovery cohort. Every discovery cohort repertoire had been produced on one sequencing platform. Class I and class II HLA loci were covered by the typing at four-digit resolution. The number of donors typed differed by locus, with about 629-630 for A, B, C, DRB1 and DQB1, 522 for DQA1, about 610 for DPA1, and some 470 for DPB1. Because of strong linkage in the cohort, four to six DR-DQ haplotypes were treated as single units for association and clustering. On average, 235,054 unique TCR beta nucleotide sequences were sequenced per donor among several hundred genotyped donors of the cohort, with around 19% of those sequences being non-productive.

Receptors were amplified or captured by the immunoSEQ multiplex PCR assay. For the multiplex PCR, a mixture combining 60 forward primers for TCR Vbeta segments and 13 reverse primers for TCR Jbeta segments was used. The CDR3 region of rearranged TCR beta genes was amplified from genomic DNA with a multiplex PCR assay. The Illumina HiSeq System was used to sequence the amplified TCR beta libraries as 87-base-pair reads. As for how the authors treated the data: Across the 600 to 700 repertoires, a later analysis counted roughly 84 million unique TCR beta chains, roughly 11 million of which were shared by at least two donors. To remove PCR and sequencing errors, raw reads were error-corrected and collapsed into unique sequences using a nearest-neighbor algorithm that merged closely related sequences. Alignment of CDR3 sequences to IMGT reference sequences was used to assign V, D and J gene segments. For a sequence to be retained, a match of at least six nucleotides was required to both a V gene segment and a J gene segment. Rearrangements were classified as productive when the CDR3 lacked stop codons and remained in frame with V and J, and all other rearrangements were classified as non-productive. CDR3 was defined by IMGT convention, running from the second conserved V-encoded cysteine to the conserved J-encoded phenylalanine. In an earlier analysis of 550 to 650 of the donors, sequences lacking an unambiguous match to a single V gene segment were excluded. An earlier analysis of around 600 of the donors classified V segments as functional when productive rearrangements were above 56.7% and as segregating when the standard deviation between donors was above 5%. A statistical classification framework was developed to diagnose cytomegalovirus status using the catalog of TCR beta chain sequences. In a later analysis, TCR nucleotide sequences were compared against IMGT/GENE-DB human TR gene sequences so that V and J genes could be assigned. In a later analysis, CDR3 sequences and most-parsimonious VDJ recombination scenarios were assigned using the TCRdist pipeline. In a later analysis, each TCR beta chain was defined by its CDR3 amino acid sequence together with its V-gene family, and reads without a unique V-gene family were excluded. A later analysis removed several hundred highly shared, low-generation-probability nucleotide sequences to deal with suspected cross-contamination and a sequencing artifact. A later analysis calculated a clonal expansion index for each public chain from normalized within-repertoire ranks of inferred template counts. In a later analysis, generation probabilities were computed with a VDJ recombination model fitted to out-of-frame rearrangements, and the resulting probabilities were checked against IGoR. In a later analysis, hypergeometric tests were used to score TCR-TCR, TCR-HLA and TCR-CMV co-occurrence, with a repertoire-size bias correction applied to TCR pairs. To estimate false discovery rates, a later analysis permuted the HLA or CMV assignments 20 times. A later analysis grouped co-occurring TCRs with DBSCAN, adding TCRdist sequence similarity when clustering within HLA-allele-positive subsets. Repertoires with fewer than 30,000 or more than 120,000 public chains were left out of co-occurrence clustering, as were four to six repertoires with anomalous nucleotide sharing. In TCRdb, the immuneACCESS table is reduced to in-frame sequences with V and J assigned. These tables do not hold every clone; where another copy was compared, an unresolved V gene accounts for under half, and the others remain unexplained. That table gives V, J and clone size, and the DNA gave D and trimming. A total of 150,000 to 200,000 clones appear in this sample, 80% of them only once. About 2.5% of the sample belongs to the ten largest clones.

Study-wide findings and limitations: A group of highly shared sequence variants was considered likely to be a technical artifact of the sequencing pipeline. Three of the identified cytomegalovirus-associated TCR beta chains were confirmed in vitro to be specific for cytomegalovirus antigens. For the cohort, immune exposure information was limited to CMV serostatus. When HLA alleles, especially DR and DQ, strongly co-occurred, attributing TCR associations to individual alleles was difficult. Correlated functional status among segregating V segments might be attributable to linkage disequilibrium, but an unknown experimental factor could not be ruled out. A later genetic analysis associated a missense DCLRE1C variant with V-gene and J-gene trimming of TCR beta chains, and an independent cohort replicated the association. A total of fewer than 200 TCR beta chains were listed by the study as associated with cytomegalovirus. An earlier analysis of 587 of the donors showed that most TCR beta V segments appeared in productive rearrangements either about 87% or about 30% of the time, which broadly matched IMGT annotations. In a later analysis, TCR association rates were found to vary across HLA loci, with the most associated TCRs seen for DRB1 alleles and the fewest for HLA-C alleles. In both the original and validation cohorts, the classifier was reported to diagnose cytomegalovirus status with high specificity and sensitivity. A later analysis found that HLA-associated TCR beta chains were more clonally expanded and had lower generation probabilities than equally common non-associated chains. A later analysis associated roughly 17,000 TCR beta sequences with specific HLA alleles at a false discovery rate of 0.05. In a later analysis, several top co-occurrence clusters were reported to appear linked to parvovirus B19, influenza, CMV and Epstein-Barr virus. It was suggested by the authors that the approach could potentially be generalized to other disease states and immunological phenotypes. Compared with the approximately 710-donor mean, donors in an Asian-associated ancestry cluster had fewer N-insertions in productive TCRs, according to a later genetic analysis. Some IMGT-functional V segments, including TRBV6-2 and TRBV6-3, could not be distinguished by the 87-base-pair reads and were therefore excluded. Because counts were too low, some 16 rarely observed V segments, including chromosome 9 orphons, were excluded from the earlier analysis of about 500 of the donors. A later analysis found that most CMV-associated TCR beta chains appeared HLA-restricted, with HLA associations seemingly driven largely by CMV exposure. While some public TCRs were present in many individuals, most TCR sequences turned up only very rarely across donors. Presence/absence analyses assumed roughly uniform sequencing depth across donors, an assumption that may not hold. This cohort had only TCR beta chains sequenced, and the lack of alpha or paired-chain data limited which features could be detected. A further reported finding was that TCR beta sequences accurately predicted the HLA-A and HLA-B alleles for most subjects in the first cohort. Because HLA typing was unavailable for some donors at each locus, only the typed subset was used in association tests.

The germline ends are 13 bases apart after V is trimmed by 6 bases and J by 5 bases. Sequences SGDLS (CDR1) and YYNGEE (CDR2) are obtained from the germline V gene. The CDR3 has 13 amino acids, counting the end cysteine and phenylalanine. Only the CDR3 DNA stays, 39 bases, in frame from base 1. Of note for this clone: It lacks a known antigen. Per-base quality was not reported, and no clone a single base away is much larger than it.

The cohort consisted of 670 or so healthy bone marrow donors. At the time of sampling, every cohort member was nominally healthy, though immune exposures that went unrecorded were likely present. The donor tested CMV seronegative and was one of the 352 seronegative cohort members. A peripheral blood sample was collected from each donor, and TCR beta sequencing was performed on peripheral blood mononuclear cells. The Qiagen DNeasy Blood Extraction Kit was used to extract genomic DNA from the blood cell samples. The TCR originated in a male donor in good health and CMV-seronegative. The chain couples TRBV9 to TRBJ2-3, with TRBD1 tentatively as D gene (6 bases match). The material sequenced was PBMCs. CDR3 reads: CASTRGPGDTQYF. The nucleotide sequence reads TGTGCCAGCACCAGGGGTCCGGGAGATACGCAGTATTTT.